The T cell receptor beta chain under discussion was sequenced for a study of cytomegalovirus exposure and HLA in healthy donors. The study's findings and limits: A later analysis revealed that TCR association rates differed between HLA loci, peaking at DRB1 and bottoming out at HLA-C.

Primers for the PCR totalled 60 Vbeta and 13 Jbeta. Profiling relied on immunoSEQ multiplex PCR, and the TCRdb table lists in-frame clones only, not all of them. There are under 200,000 clones in the sample; less than 80% occur only once, and less than 1% lies in the top ten. Details on this clone: Its antigen is still unknown.

The origin of this receptor is a female donor in good health and CMV-seronegative. The sequenced material came from PBMCs.

The CDR3 nucleotides are TGTGCCAGCAGCTTGGCTGGACAGAGCACCGGGGAGCTGTTTTTT. Its translation: CASSLAGQSTGELFF. V and J are TRBV5-4 and TRBJ2-2; possibly TRBD1 for D (6 bases). The CDR3 runs 15 residues. Germline assignment: CDR1 SGHNT and CDR2 YYREEE (reference sequence). The ends were cut back, 0 bases at V and 4 bases at J, with 10 bases in the middle.